The rows below give T cell receptor beta chains drawn from one sample of a study of a mutant IDH1 vaccine in newly diagnosed glioma. For these receptors, no antigen is known. Only in-frame clones appear in the TCRdb table, and some are missing; sequencing was by immunoSEQ multiplex PCR. The repertoire includes around 41,000 clones, around 87% of them detected once, and roughly 1.5% sits in the top ten. Material: PBMCs, obtained from a glioma patient whose treatment included an IDH1 peptide vaccine. The receptors shown here come from a man aged 35 to 55 with glioma. Both conserved end residues are part of each CDR3. Fields, in order: V gene, CDR3 protein.

TRBV5-1	CASSLELENEQFF
TRBV2	CASSQRDRWTDTQYF
TRBV6-1	CASSGVGSDQPQHF
TRBV5-1	CASSLVSTPTDTQYF
TRBV6-5	CATGGQGLYEQYF
TRBV9	CASSVDSVPYNEQFF
TRBV6-5	CASIPSGSRETQYF
TRBV6-5	CASSRAGTGGETQYF
TRBV5-1	CASSRDTSSGNTIYF
TRBV11-2	CASSPPWDSETQYF
TRBV7-8	CASSRWTLNTEAFF
TRBV19	CASSPGWRGFMAFF
TRBV10-3	CAIKGQGDSEETQYF
TRBV18	CASSPPFGGGTDTQYF
TRBV5-4	CASSTNKNTGELFF
TRBV9	CASSVTQGSNNEQFF
TRBV5-4	CASSYGLVSYEQYF
TRBV19	CASSTPRQDRELFF
TRBV19	CASSIWVLSGGHTDTQYF
TRBV5-1	CASSLAGGTGQETQYF
TRBV6-4	CASSDNANGELFF
TRBV11-3	CASSQGQGVDEQFF
TRBV19	CASTMGGTYNEQFF
TRBV4-1	CASSQGTGGHYGYTF
TRBV10-3	CAISEGNNFGETQYF
TRBV29-1	CSVEDPYEQYF
TRBV27	CASSPTGVQGGEQFF
TRBV5-4	CASSARTSGGADTQYF
TRBV5-4	CASSPDTGDQPQHF
TRBV6-6	CASSAPSGINTGELFF
TRBV19	CASSFSGRASTGELFF
TRBV15	CATSRDQGEMNTEAFF
TRBV10-3	CAISGPGGTEAFF
TRBV7-8	CASSGPGQGLGANVLTF
TRBV6-6	CASSPNQPQHF
TRBV2	CASSQTGYEQFF
TRBV7-6	CASSLQRAPPRGFGTDTQYF
TRBV19	CASSRDRGVETQYF
TRBV10-3	CATPREGPTYGYTF
TRBV4-2	CASSQVPGGGRNTIYF
TRBV19	CASSITGQIEEKLFF
TRBV7-9	CASSPRGDEQFF
TRBV6-1	CASSESQGSTDTQYF
TRBV5-6	CASSLVPGEAAEAFF
TRBV28	CASSRADGGGTGEQYF
TRBV5-6	CASSLSLGNSNQPQHF
TRBV2	CASISSMAYFLGGPGDTQYF